This T cell receptor (beta chain) was sequenced during a study of T cell responses to AZD1222 COVID-19 vaccine. The CDR3 covers 13 residues. Trimming cost V 3 bases and J 6 bases, with 12 bases left between them. The germline gives CDR1 LNHDA, CDR2 SQIVND (reference sequence). Assay: immunoSEQ multiplex PCR; the TCRdb copy retains only in-frame clones and omits some. Of 70,000 or so clones listed, 79% are singletons. The starting material was peripheral blood, obtained on day 0 of MenACWY control vaccination. The rearrangement joins TRBV19 to TRBJ2-7, with D possibly matching TRBD1 (6 bases). This receptor was identified in an adult in good health. Here the CDR3 DNA reads TGTGCCAGTAGTATGGGTGGGGGCGGCGAGCAGTACTTC. Translation gives CASSMGGGGEQYF.